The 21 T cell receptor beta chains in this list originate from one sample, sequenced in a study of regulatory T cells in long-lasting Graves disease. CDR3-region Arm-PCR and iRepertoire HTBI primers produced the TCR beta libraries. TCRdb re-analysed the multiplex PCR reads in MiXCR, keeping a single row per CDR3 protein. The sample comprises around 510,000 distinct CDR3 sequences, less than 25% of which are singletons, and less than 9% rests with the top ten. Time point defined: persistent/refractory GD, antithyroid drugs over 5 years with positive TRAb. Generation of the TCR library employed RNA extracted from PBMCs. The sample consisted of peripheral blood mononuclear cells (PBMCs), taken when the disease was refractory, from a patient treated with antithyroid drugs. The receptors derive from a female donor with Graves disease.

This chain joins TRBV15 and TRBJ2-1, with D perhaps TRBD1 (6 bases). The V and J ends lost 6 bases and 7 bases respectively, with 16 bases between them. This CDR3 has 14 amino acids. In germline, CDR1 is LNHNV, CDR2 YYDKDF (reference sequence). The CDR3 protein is CATRQGANPNEQFF. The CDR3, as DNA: TGTGCCACCAGACAGGGTGCGAACCCTAATGAGCAGTTCTTC. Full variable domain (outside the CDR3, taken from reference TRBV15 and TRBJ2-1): DAMVIQNPRYQVTQFGKPVTLSCSQTLNHNVMYWYQQKSSQAPKLLFHYYDKDFNNEADTPDNFQSRRPNTSFCFLDIRSPGLGDTAMYLCATRQGANPNEQFFGPGTRLTVL.

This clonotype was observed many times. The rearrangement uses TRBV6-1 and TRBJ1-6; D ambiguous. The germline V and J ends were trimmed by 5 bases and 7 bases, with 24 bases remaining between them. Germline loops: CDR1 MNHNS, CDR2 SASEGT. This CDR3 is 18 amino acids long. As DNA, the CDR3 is TGTGCCAGCAGTCAGAAGACTCCCGGGTTAATAAAGAATTCACCCCTCCACTTT. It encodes CASSQKTPGLIKNSPLHF.

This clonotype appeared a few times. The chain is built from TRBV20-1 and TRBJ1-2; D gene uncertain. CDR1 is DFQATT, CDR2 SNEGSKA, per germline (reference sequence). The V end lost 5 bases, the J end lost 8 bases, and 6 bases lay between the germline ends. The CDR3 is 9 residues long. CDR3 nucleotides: TGCAGTGCTCCAACCGGCTACACCTTC. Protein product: CSAPTGYTF.

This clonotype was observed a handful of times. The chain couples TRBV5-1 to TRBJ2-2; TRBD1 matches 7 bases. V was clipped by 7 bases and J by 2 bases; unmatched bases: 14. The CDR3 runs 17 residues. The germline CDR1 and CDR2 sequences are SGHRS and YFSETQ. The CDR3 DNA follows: TGCGCCAGCGGGGAGCCTCCTGGGACAGACAACACCGGGGAGCTGTTTTTT. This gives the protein CASGEPPGTDNTGELFF. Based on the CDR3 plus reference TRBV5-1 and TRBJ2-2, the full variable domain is KAGVTQTPRYLIKTRGQQVTLSCSPISGHRSVSWYQQTPGQGLQFLFEYFSETQRNKGNFPGRFSGRQFSNSRSEMNVSTLELGDSALYLCASGEPPGTDNTGELFFGEGSRLTVL.

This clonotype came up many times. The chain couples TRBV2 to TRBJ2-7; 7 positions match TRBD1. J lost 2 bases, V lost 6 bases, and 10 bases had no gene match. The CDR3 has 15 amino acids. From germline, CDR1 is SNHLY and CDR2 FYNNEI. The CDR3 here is CASRVLRDSPYEQYF. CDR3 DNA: TGTGCCAGCAGGGTGCTCCGGGACAGCCCCTACGAGCAGTACTTC.

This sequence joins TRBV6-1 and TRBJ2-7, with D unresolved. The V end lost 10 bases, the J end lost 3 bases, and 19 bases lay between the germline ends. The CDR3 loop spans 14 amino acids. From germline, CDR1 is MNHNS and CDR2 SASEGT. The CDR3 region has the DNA TGTGCCACCGCGAGAGACTTCGTGATCTACGAGCAGTACTTC. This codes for CATARDFVIYEQYF.

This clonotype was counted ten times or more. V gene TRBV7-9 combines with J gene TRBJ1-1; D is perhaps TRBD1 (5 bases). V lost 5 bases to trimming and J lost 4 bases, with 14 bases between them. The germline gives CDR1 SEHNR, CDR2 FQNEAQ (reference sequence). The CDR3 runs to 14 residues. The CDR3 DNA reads TGTGCCAGCAGCCCCCTTGACGGGGGCACTGAAGCTTTCTTT. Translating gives CASSPLDGGTEAFF.

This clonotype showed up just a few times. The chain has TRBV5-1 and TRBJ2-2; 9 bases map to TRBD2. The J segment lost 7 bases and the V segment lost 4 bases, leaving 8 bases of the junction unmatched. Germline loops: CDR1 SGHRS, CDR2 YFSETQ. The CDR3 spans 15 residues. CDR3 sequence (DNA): TGCGCCAGCAGCACCATAGCGGGAGCGGTCGGGGAGCTGTTTTTT. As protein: CASSTIAGAVGELFF. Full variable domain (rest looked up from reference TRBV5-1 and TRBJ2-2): KAGVTQTPRYLIKTRGQQVTLSCSPISGHRSVSWYQQTPGQGLQFLFEYFSETQRNKGNFPGRFSGRQFSNSRSEMNVSTLELGDSALYLCASSTIAGAVGELFFGEGSRLTVL.

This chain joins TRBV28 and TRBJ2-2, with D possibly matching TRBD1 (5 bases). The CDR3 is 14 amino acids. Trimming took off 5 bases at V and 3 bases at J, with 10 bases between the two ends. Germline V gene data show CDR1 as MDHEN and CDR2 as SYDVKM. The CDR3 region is CASSTGAHTGELFF. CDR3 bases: TGTGCCAGCAGTACTGGGGCCCACACCGGGGAGCTGTTTTTT.

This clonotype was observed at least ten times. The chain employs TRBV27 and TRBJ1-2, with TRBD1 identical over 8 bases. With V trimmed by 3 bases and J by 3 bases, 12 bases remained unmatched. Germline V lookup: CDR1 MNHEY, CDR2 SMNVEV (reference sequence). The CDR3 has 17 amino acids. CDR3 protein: CASSFSGTGPSDYGYTF. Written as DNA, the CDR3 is TGTGCCAGCAGTTTTTCCGGGACAGGCCCGTCGGACTATGGCTACACCTTC.

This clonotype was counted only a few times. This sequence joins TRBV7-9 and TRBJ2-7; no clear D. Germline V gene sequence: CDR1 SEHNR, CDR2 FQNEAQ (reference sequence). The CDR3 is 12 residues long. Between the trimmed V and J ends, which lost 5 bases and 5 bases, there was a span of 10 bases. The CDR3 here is CASSILWDEQYF. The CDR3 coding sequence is TGTGCCAGCAGCATACTGTGGGACGAGCAGTACTTC.

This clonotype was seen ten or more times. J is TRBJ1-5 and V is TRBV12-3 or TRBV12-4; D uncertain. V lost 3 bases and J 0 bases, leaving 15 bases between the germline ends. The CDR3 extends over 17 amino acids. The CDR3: CASSLRSWGYSNQPQHF. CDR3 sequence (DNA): TGTGCCAGCAGTTTGCGCTCGTGGGGTTATAGCAATCAGCCCCAGCATTTT.

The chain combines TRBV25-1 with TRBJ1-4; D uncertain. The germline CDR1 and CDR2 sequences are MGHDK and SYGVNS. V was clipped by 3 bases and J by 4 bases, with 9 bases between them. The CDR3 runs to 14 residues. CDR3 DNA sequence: TGTGCCAGCAGTGACGGGGAGATTAATGAAAAACTGTTTTTT. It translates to CASSDGEINEKLFF.

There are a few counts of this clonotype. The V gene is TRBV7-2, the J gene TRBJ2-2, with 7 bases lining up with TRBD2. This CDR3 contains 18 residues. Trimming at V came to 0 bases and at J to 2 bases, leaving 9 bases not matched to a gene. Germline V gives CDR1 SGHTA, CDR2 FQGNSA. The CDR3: CASSLAPGSGFNTGELFF. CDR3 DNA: TGTGCCAGCAGCTTAGCCCCGGGTAGCGGGTTCAACACCGGGGAGCTGTTTTTT.

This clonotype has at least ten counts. This CDR3 is CASSRNVGGLAAFF. CDR3 sequence (DNA): TGTGCCAGCAGCCGAAACGTTGGGGGGCTCGCAGCTTTCTTT. V usage is TRBV7-2 and J usage is TRBJ1-1; maybe TRBD1 (6 bases). Trimming cost V 5 bases and J 10 bases, with 20 bases left between them. The CDR3 is 14 residues long. The V gene's germline CDR1 is SGHTA and CDR2 FQGNSA.

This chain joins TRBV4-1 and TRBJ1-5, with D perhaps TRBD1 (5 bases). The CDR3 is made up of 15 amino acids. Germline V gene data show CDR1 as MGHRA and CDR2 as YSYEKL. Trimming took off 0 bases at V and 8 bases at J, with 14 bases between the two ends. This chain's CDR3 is CASSQEKGRAEPQHF. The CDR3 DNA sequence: TGCGCCAGCAGCCAAGAGAAGGGCAGGGCCGAGCCCCAGCATTTT.

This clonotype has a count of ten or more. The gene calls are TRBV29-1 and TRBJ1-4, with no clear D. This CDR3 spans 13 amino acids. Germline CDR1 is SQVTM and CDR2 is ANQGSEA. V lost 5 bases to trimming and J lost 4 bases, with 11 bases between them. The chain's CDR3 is CSVSGGYNEKLFF. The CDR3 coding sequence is TGCAGCGTTTCGGGAGGTTATAATGAAAAACTGTTTTTT. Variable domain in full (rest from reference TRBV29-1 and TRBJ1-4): SAVISQKPSRDICQRGTSLTIQCQVDSQVTMMFWYRQQPGQSLTLIATANQGSEATYESGFVIDKFPISRPNLTFSTLTVSNMSPEDSSIYLCSVSGGYNEKLFFGSGTQLSVL.

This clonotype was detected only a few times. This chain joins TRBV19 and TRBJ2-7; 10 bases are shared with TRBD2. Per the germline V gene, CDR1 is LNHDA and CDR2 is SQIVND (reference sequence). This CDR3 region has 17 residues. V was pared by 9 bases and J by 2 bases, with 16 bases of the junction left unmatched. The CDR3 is CASARLASGSQPYEQYF. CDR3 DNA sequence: TGTGCCAGCGCAAGACTTGCTAGCGGGAGCCAACCCTACGAGCAGTACTTC. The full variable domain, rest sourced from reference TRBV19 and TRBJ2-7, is DGGITQSPKYLFRKEGQNVTLSCEQNLNHDAMYWYRQDPGQGLRLIYYSQIVNDFQKGDIAEGYSVSREKKESFPLTVTSAQKNPTAFYLCASARLASGSQPYEQYFGPGTRLTVT.

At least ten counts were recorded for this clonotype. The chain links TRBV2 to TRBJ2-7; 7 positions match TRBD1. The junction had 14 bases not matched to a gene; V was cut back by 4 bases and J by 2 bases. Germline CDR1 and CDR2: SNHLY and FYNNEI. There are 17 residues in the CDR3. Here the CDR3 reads CASSASEQGPSTYEQYF. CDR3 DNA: TGTGCCAGCAGTGCGTCGGAACAGGGGCCTTCCACCTACGAGCAGTACTTC.

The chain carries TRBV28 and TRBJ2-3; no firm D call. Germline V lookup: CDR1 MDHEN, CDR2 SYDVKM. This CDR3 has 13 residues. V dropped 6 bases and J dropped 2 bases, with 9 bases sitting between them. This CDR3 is CASRPYSTDTQYF. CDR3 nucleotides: TGTGCCAGCAGACCTTATTCCACAGATACGCAGTATTTT. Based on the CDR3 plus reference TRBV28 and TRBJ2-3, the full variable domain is DVKVTQSSRYLVKRTGEKVFLECVQDMDHENMFWYRQDPGLGLRLIYFSYDVKMKEKGDIPEGYSVSREKKERFSLILESASTNQTSMYLCASRPYSTDTQYFGPGTRLTVL.

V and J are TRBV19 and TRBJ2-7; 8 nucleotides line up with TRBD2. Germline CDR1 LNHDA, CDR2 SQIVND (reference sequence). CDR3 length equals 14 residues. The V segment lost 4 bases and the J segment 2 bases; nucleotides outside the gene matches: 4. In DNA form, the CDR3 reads TGTGCCAGTAGTAGGGCGGGAGGTCCCTACGAGCAGTACTTC. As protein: CASSRAGGPYEQYF.